This T cell receptor (beta chain) originates from a study of shared clonotypes between healthy human individuals. Naive CD8 cells lacked CD45RO and underwent positive selection for CCR7, leaving out terminally differentiated effector memory CD45RA+ cells. Between the trimmed V and J ends, which lost 3 bases and 8 bases, there was a span of 14 bases. This CDR3 has 14 residues. Germline V gene sequence: CDR1 SGHAT, CDR2 FQDESV (reference sequence). TCRdb's copy holds only in-frame clones and misses some; the assay was immunoSEQ multiplex PCR. The sample contains a few million clones, roughly 95% of which appear only once. Worth noting for this clone: As yet, its antigen is unknown.

Overall study results and limits: Naive subsets tended to show greater estimated richness than memory subsets. A handful of donors held about 4.5% of naive CD4 clonotypes in common. It was expected that sequencing depth would affect clonotype sharing among donors.

This chain links TRBV11-1 with TRBJ2-1; tentatively, D is TRBD1 or TRBD2 (5 bases each). The clonotype originates from a man younger than 35 in good health. Some clones in this sample may be carry-over from other donors' samples. The sequencing input was naive CD8+ T cells from PBMCs. The CDR3 coding sequence is TGTGCCAGCAGCTTCCCCGGGACCATCTATGAGCAGTTCTTC. This encodes CASSFPGTIYEQFF.